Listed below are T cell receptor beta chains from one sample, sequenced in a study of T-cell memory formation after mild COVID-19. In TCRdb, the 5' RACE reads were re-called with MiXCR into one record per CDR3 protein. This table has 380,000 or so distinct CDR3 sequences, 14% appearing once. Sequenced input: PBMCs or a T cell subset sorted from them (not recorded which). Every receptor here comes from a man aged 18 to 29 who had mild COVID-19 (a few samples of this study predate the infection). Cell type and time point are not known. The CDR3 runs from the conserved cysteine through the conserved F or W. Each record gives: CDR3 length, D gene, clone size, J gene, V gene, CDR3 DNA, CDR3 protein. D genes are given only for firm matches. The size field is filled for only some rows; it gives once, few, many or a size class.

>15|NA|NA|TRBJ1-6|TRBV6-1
TGTGCCAGCAGTGAACAAAGGGGTACCGCTTCACCCCTCCACTTT
CASSEQRGTASPLHF
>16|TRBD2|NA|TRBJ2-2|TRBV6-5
TGTGCCAGCAGTTACTCCTCTAGCGGGGTTCCCGGGGAGCTGTTTTTT
CASSYSSSGVPGELFF
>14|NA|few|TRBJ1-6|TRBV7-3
TGTGCCAGCAGCTTAAAGGGTAGTGATTCACCCCTCCACTTT
CASSLKGSDSPLHF
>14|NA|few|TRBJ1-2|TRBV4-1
TGCGCCAGCAGCCAAGATAGGACGGGCTATGGCTACACCTTC
CASSQDRTGYGYTF
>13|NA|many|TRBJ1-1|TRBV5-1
TGCGCCAGCAGCTTCGGTGGATACACTGAAGCTTTCTTT
CASSFGGYTEAFF
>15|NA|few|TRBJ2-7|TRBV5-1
TGCGCCAGCAGCTTGGTAGGCAGGGCCTCCTACGAGCAGTACTTC
CASSLVGRASYEQYF
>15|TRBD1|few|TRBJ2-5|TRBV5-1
TGCGCCAGCAGCTCTGGGACAGGGGTAAACATAGGCCAGTACTTC
CASSSGTGVNIGQYF
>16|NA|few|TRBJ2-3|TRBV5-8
TGTGCCAGCAGCCCTCGGCTGGGGACTCGCACAGATACGCAGTATTTT
CASSPRLGTRTDTQYF
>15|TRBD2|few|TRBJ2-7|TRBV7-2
TGTGCCAGCAGCTTCGCCGGGGGGGAAGAATACGAGCAGTACTTC
CASSFAGGEEYEQYF
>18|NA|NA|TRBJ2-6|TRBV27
TGTGCCAGCAGTTTTGCGGGACACACCAGCTCTGGGGCCAACGTCCTGACTTTC
CASSFAGHTSSGANVLTF
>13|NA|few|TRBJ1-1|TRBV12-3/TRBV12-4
TGTGCCAGCAGCTCGTTGGGTCGGACTGAAGCTTTCTTT
CASSSLGRTEAFF
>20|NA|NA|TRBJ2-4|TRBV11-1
TGTGCCAGCAGCTTCCAGGCCGAGGGAGGCGAGTATGAGGCCAAAAACATTCAGTACTTC
CASSFQAEGGEYEAKNIQYF
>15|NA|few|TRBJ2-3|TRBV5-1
TGCGCCAGCAGCAACGGGGCGACAATCACAGATACGCAGTATTTT
CASSNGATITDTQYF
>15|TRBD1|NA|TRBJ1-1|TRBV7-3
TGTGCCAGCAGCCCAGAGACAGGGTCGAACACTGAAGCTTTCTTT
CASSPETGSNTEAFF
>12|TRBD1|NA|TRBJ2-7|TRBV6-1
TGTGCCAGACCGGGACAGGGATACGAGCAGTACTTC
CARPGQGYEQYF
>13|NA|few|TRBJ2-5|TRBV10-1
TGCGCCAGCAGCACCGGGAGTCACCGGACCCAGTACTTC
CASSTGSHRTQYF
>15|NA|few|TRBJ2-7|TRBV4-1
TGCGCCAGCAGCCAGGGGTGGGAGCTTATCTACGAGCAGTACTTC
CASSQGWELIYEQYF
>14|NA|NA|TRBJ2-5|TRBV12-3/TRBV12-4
TGTGCCAGCAGCCACAGTGGGGGGGCCGAGACCCAGTACTTC
CASSHSGGAETQYF
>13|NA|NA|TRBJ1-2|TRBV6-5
TGTGCCAGCAGCCCTTCAAGAGCGGATGGCTACACCTTC
CASSPSRADGYTF
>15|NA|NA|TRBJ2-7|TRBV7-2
TGTGCCAGCAGCCCGGATAGGTTGTCCACCTACGAGCAGTACTTC
CASSPDRLSTYEQYF
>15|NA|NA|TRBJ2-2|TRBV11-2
TGTGCCAGCAGGGCCGTGGCCATGAACACCGGGGAGCTGTTTTTT
CASRAVAMNTGELFF
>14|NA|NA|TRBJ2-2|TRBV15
TGTGCCACCACGAGCAGTGAGAACACCGGGGAGCTGTTTTTT
CATTSSENTGELFF
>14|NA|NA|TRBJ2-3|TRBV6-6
TGTGCCAGCAGTTACAGGGGGGCCGGGAATACGCAGTATTTT
CASSYRGAGNTQYF
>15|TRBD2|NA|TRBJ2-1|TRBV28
TGTGCCAGCATCGACGGGGGGAACTCGGGAGATGAGCAGTTCTTC
CASIDGGNSGDEQFF
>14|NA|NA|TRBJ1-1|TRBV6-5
TGTGCCAGCAGTTACCGATTCATGAACACTGAAGCTTTCTTT
CASSYRFMNTEAFF
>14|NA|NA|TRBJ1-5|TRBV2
TGTGCCAGCAGTGAACGGGGAGGCAATCAGCCCCAGCATTTT
CASSERGGNQPQHF
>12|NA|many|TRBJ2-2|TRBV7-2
TGTGCCAGCAGCGGGTACACCGGGGAGCTGTTTTTT
CASSGYTGELFF
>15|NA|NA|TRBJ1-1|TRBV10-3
TGTGACATCGGGGCACGGGGAGGTGTGGACACTGAAGCTTTCTTT
CDIGARGGVDTEAFF
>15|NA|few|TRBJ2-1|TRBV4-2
TGTGCCAGCAGCCTGCGGGGAGATACCTACAATGAGCAGTTCTTC
CASSLRGDTYNEQFF
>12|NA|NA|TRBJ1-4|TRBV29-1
TGCAGCGCCTACCATGCAGACGAAAAACTGTTTTTT
CSAYHADEKLFF
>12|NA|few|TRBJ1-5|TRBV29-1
TGCAGCGTTGGACAGGCGGGTCAGCCCCAGCATTTT
CSVGQAGQPQHF
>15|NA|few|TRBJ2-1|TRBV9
TGTGCCAGCAGCGTGGACGTAAGCTCCTACAATGAGCAGTTCTTC
CASSVDVSSYNEQFF
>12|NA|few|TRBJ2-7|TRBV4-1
TGCGCCAGCAGCCAAGATCAGTACGAGCAGTACTTC
CASSQDQYEQYF
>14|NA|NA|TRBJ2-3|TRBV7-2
TGTGCCAGCAGTTACAGGGCTAGCACAGATACGCAGTATTTT
CASSYRASTDTQYF
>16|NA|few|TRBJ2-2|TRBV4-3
TGCGCCAGCAGCCACCGGGGGGCGTTCCCCACCGGGGAGCTGTTTTTT
CASSHRGAFPTGELFF
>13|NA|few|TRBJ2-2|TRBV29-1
TGCAGCGCTGGCGGGCGGTACACCGGGGAGCTGTTTTTT
CSAGGRYTGELFF
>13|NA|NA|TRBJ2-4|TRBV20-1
TGCAGTGCCCCGGAGAGGGAGGAAAACATTCAGTACTTC
CSAPEREENIQYF
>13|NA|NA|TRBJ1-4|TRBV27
TGTGCCAGCAGGAGGGGGATTCATGAAAAACTGTTTTTT
CASRRGIHEKLFF
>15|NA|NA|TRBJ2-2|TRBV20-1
TGCAGTGCCCCCCTCGCGAACGCGAACACCGGGGAGCTGTTTTTT
CSAPLANANTGELFF
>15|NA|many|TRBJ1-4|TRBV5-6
TGTGCCAGCAGCTTGGTACTCGGGACTAATGAAAAACTGTTTTTT
CASSLVLGTNEKLFF
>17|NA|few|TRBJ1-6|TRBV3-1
TGTGCCAGCAGCCCCCTGGGGGAGAGCTCCTATAATTCACCCCTCCACTTT
CASSPLGESSYNSPLHF
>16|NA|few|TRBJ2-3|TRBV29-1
TGCAGCGTTGAGCGGACGGATCCCCCTGGCACAGATACGCAGTATTTT
CSVERTDPPGTDTQYF
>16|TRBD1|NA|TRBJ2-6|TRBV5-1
TGCGCCAGCAGCCCTAGACAGGGCTCTGGGGCCAACGTCCTGACTTTC
CASSPRQGSGANVLTF
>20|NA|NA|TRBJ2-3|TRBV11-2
TGTGCCAGCAGATCGTCCGGGACATCCTCCCGCGGGGCCTTTCGTCGTACGCAGTATTTT
CASRSSGTSSRGAFRRTQYF
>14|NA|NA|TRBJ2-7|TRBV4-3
TGCGCCAGCAGCGCTCAGCTAGGCTCCTACGAGCAGTACTTC
CASSAQLGSYEQYF
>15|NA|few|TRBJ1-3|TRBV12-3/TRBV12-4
TGTGCCAGCAGTGATATCGTCAGGTCTGGAAACACCATATATTTT
CASSDIVRSGNTIYF
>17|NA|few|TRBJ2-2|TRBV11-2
TGTGCCAGCAGCTCCTTCCTTGAAGCTGGAAACACCGGGGAGCTGTTTTTT
CASSSFLEAGNTGELFF
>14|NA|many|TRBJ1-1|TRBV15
TGTGCCACCAGCACGACAGTGACGGTCACTGAAGCTTTCTTT
CATSTTVTVTEAFF
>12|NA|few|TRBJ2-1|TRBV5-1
TGCGCCAGCAGCGTACCAGGCGGGGAGCAGTTCTTC
CASSVPGGEQFF
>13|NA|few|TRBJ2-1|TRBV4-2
TGTGCCAGCAGCCAAGCCGGTAGGGATGAGCAGTTCTTC
CASSQAGRDEQFF
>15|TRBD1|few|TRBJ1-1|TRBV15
TGTGCCACCAGCAGAGACCCCACAGGGGGCACTGAAGCTTTCTTT
CATSRDPTGGTEAFF
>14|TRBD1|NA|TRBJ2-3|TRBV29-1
TGCAGCGTTGAGACAGGGTCCGGTACAGATACGCAGTATTTT
CSVETGSGTDTQYF
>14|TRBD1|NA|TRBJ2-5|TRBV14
TGTGCCAGCAGCCAATGGGGGGACAGGGAGACCCAGTACTTC
CASSQWGDRETQYF
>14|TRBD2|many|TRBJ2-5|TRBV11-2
TGTGCCAGCAGCTTAGTCCCTAGCGGGGGGGCCCGGTACTTC
CASSLVPSGGARYF
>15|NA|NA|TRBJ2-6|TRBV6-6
TGTGCCAGCAGTTATGGGGCAAGCGGGGCCAACGTCCTGACTTTC
CASSYGASGANVLTF
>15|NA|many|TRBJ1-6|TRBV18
TGTGCCAGCTCACAGCTAGGAGGAGCGAGGTCACCCCTCCACTTT
CASSQLGGARSPLHF
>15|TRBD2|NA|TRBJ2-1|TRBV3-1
TGTGCCAGCAGGCGACTAGCGGGGGGGCTCAATGAGCAGTTCTTC
CASRRLAGGLNEQFF
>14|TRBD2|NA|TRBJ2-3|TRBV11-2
TGTGCCAGCATCCAAGCGGGGGAATACGATACGCAGTATTTT
CASIQAGEYDTQYF
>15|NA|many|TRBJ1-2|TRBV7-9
TGTGCCAGCAGCTTAGTCGGACACGAGTACTATGGCTACACCTTC
CASSLVGHEYYGYTF